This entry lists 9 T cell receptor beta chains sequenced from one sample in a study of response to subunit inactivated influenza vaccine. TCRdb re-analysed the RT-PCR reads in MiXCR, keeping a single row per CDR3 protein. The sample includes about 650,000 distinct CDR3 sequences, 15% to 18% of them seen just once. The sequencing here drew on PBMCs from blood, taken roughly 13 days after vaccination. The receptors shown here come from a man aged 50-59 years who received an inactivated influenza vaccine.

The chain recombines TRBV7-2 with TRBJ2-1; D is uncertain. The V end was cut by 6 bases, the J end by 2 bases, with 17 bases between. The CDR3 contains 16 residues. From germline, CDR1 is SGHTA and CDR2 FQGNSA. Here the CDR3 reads CASRIGPALAYNEQFF. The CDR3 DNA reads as TGTGCCAGCAGGATCGGGCCTGCCCTCGCCTACAATGAGCAGTTCTTC.

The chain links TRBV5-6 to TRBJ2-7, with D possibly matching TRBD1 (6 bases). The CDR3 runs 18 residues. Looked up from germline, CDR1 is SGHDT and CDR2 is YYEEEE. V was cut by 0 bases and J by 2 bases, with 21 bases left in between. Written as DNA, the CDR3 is TGTGCCAGCAGCTTGGGGGGGCGGACGGACAGTCACACCTACGAGCAGTACTTC. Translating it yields CASSLGGRTDSHTYEQYF.

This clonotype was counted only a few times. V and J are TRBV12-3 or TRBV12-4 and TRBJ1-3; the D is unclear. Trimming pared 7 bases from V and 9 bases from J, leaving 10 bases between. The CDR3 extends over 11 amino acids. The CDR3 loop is CASTPAVTIYF. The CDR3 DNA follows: TGTGCCAGCACCCCTGCGGTCACCATATATTTT.

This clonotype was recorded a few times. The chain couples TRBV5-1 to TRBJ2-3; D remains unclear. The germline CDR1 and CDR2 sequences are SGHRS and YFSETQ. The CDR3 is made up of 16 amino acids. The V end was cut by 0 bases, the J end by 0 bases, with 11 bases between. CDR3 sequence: CASSLASGLSTDTQYF. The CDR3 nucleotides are TGCGCCAGCAGCTTGGCCTCGGGTCTTAGCACAGATACGCAGTATTTT.

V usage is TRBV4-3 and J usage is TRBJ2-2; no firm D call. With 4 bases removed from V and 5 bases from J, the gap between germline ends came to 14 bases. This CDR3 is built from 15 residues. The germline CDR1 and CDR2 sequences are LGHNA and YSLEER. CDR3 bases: TGCGCCAGCAGCCCTCAGAGTATGGGGACCGGGGAGCTGTTTTTT. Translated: CASSPQSMGTGELFF.

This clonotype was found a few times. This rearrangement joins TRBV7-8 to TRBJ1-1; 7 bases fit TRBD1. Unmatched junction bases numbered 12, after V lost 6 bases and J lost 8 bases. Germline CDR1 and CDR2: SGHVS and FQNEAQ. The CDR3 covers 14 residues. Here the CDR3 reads CASRALQGKLEAFF. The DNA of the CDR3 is TGTGCCAGCAGGGCATTACAGGGGAAATTGGAAGCTTTCTTT. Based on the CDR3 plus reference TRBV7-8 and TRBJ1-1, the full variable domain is GAGVSQSPRYKVAKRGQDVALRCDPISGHVSLFWYQQALGQGPEFLTYFQNEAQLDKSGLPSDRFFAERPEGSVSTLKIQRTQQEDSAVYLCASRALQGKLEAFFGQGTRLTVV.

CDR3 bases: TGTGCCAGCAGCCGCAGCGGGAAAAACTACAATGAGCAGTTCTTC. Amino acids: CASSRSGKNYNEQFF. The J gene is TRBJ2-1, the V gene TRBV3-1, with 7 bases lining up with TRBD2. CDR1 and CDR2 from the germline V gene are LGHDT and YNNKEL (reference sequence). The CDR3 extends over 15 amino acids. V lost 4 bases to trimming and J lost 3 bases; unmatched junction nucleotides: 6.

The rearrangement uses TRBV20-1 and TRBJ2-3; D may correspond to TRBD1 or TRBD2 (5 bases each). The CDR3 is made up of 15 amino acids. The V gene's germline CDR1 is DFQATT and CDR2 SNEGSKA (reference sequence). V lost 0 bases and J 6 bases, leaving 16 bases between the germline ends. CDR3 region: CSARDRKGTRDTQYF. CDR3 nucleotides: TGCAGTGCTAGAGATCGGAAGGGGACGAGGGATACGCAGTATTTT.

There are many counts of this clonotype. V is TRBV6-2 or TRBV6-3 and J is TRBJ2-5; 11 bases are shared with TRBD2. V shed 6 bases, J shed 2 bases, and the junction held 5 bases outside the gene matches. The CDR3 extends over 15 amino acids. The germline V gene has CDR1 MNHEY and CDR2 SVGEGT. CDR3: CASRTGTSGQETQYF. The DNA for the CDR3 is TGTGCCAGCAGAACCGGGACTAGCGGTCAAGAGACCCAGTACTTC.